The present TCR beta chain was sequenced within a study of shared clonotypes between healthy human individuals. The sample holds a few counts of this clone. Its cognate antigen is unknown. Selected positively for CCR7 and CD45RO-negative, naive CD8 cells excluded terminally differentiated effector memory CD45RA+ cells. Healthy and HIV-negative, the adult donors had no recent acute infections or vaccinations. Germline lookup yields CDR1 SGDLS and CDR2 YYNGEE. This CDR3 comprises 14 residues. Deletions cut 3 bases from V and 1 base from J, with 10 bases between. Study-level points and caveats: A generally larger estimated richness was seen in naive subsets than in memory subsets. Despite large depth, rarefaction showed incomplete sorted-subset sequencing.

Authors' methods: Owing to the provision of junction-only sequences devoid of quality scores by immunoSEQ, filtering differed. This table comes from immunoSEQ multiplex PCR, and its TCRdb copy is limited to in-frame clones, with some not included. V and J calls and clone size are given by that table; D and trimming were obtained from the DNA. Among a few million clones listed, over 85% were seen once. The rearrangement uses TRBV9 and TRBJ1-1; the D is unclear. Sequences were obtained from naive CD8+ T cells from PBMCs. The TCR originated in a man aged 18-30 years in good health. Some clones in this sample may be carry-over from other donors' samples. CDR3 sequence: CASSADRENTEAFF. CDR3 DNA sequence: TGTGCCAGCAGCGCCGACCGGGAGAACACTGAAGCTTTCTTT.